The clone carrying this T cell receptor (beta chain) was detected only a few times. Its antigen remains unknown. MiXCR was run by TCRdb on the RACE reads, yielding one entry per CDR3 protein. The data hold 140,000 or so distinct CDR3 sequences, with 12% observed a single time. Noted time point: patch test 2, 6 weeks after DPC sensitization. As to treatment: therapeutic diphenylcyclopropenone sensitization with weekly scalp DPC. The data derive from a study of human T cells and chemical hapten exposure. Findings and caveats of the study: Among expanded TCRs, significantly more large CDR3 similarity clusters formed than among controls.

Germline assignment: CDR1 SGHAT and CDR2 FQNNGV. V was shortened by 3 bases and J by 0 bases, with 11 bases between the two germline ends. CDR3 length: 16 residues. Sequencing used whole blood, obtained in connection with sensitization to the hapten diphenylcyclopropenone (DPC). The clonotype comes from a woman in her fifties or sixties with alopecia areata. Some clones in this sample may be carry-over from other donors' samples. The chain combines TRBV11-2 with TRBJ2-2; a possible D gene is TRBD1 (5 bases). This CDR3 reads CASSFSAGPNTGELFF. CDR3 sequence (DNA): TGTGCCAGCAGCTTTTCGGCAGGGCCGAACACCGGGGAGCTGTTTTTT.